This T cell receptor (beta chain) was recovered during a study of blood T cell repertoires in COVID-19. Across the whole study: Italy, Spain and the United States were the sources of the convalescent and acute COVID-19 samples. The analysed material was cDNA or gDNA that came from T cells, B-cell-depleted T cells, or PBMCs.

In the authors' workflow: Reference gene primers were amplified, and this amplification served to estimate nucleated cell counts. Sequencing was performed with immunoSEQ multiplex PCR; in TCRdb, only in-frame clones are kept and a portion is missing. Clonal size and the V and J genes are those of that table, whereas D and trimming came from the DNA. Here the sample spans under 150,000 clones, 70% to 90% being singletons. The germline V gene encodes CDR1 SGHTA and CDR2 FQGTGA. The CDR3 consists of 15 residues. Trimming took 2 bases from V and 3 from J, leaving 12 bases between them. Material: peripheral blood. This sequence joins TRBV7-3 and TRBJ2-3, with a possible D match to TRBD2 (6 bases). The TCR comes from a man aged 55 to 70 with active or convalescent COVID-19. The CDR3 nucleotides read TGTGCCAGCAGCTTATTTGGCGGGGCGACAGATACGCAGTATTTT. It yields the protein CASSLFGGATDTQYF. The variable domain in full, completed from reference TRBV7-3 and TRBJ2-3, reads GAGVSQTPSNKVTEKGKYVELRCDPISGHTALYWYRQSLGQGPEFLIYFQGTGAADDSGLPNDRFFAVRPEGSVSTLKIQRTERGDSAVYLCASSLFGGATDTQYFGPGTRLTVL.